The rows below give T cell receptor beta chains drawn from one sample of a study of T-cell memory formation after mild COVID-19. TCRdb reprocessed the 5' RACE reads with MiXCR, giving one entry per CDR3 protein. The repertoire consists of 110,000 to 150,000 distinct CDR3 sequences, with around 14% occurring once and the leading ten covering under 30%. The sample comprised PBMCs or a T cell subset sorted from them (not recorded which). Receptors originate from an adult woman who had mild COVID-19 (a few samples of this study predate the infection). Cell type and time point are not known. Each CDR3 is given with its conserved first and last residue. A D gene is named only where the DNA matches it firmly. Clone size, where shown, is once, few, many, or a class for clones that have expanded.

>.|TRBV16|.|TRBJ1-4
CASSQAQGHNEKLFF
TGTGCCAGCAGCCAAGCACAGGGTCATAATGAAAAACTGTTTTTT
>.|TRBV5-4|.|TRBJ1-1
CASSLEWTDTEAFF
TGTGCCAGCAGCTTGGAATGGACAGACACTGAAGCTTTCTTT
>medium-sized|TRBV19|TRBD1|TRBJ1-2
CASRAGTVNGYTF
TGTGCCAGTAGGGCCGGGACAGTAAACGGCTACACCTTC
>few|TRBV9|.|TRBJ2-4
CASSGGGPRAKNIQYF
TGTGCCAGCAGCGGGGGAGGACCCCGAGCCAAAAACATTCAGTACTTC
>many|TRBV14|TRBD2|TRBJ2-3
CASSRRNAGLAPPPDTQYF
TGTGCCAGCAGCCGCCGAAATGCCGGACTAGCGCCACCCCCAGATACGCAGTATTTT
>.|TRBV7-9|TRBD1|TRBJ1-5
CASSLDGTGDQPQHF
TGTGCCAGCAGCTTGGACGGGACAGGGGATCAGCCCCAGCATTTT
>few|TRBV10-3|.|TRBJ2-7
CAISDGDFTYEQYF
TGTGCCATCAGTGACGGAGACTTTACCTACGAGCAGTACTTC
>.|TRBV12-3/TRBV12-4|.|TRBJ2-6
CASRPTGLSGSSGANVLTF
TGTGCCAGCAGGCCTACAGGTCTATCGGGTAGCTCTGGGGCCAACGTCCTGACTTTC
>few|TRBV7-9|.|TRBJ2-7
CASSLGRGPSYEQYF
TGTGCCAGCAGCTTAGGTAGGGGTCCGTCCTACGAGCAGTACTTC
>few|TRBV7-6|TRBD2|TRBJ2-1
CASTRLAGGPYNEQFF
TGTGCCAGCACAAGACTAGCGGGAGGGCCCTACAATGAGCAGTTCTTC
>.|TRBV5-6|.|TRBJ1-1
CASSSRHLNTEAFF
TGTGCCAGCAGCTCGAGACACCTAAACACTGAAGCTTTCTTT
>few|TRBV14|.|TRBJ2-3
CASSQLQSTDTQYF
TGTGCCAGCAGCCAGCTTCAAAGCACAGATACGCAGTATTTT
>.|TRBV7-9|.|TRBJ2-7
CASSLALGYEQYF
TGTGCCAGCAGCTTAGCGCTGGGGTACGAGCAGTACTTC
>few|TRBV5-1|.|TRBJ2-5
CASSLGHEVQETQYF
TGCGCCAGCAGCTTGGGTCATGAAGTCCAAGAGACCCAGTACTTC
>few|TRBV15|.|TRBJ1-4
CATSSNVMVYEKLFF
TGTGCCACCAGCAGCAATGTGATGGTCTATGAAAAACTGTTTTTT
>few|TRBV12-3/TRBV12-4|.|TRBJ2-5
CASSLDWYQETQYF
TGTGCCAGCAGTTTGGACTGGTATCAAGAGACCCAGTACTTC
>.|TRBV29-1|.|TRBJ1-3
CSVEVWESSGNTIYF
TGCAGCGTTGAAGTATGGGAAAGCTCTGGAAACACCATATATTTT
>.|TRBV7-2|TRBD2|TRBJ2-5
CASSLVFIGSREKETQYF
TGTGCCAGCAGCTTAGTCTTTATCGGGTCGCGGGAGAAAGAGACCCAGTACTTC
>few|TRBV6-5|TRBD1|TRBJ2-2
CASSYIPGTGGDTGELFF
TGTGCCAGCAGTTACATTCCCGGGACAGGGGGCGACACCGGGGAGCTGTTTTTT
>few|TRBV7-9|.|TRBJ1-2
CASSSQPGTPNYGYTF
TGTGCCAGCAGCTCCCAACCGGGGACACCTAACTATGGCTACACCTTC
>few|TRBV12-3/TRBV12-4|TRBD1|TRBJ2-2
CASRTGVKTGELFF
TGTGCCAGCAGGACAGGGGTAAAAACCGGGGAGCTGTTTTTT
>.|TRBV7-8|TRBD2|TRBJ2-7
CASSGTSGRPGEQYF
TGTGCCAGCAGCGGGACTAGCGGGAGGCCAGGCGAGCAGTACTTC
>.|TRBV7-2|TRBD2|TRBJ2-1
CASSLGTSVYNEQFF
TGTGCCAGCAGCTTAGGAACTAGCGTCTACAATGAGCAGTTCTTC
>.|TRBV11-2|.|TRBJ1-1
CASSVTLGVNTEAFF
TGTGCCAGCAGCGTAACGTTGGGGGTGAACACTGAAGCTTTCTTT
>few|TRBV7-9|.|TRBJ1-1
CASSYSLTGNTEAFF
TGTGCCAGCAGCTACTCCTTGACGGGGAACACTGAAGCTTTCTTT
>.|TRBV6-1|TRBD1|TRBJ2-7
CASSEASWVDRGYEQYF
TGTGCCAGCAGTGAAGCGTCGTGGGTGGACAGGGGCTACGAGCAGTACTTC
>.|TRBV12-3/TRBV12-4|.|TRBJ2-1
CASLSGYNEQFF
TGTGCCAGCCTCAGCGGCTACAATGAGCAGTTCTTC
>few|TRBV20-1|.|TRBJ1-2
CSAIDSGVSGYTF
TGCAGTGCCATCGACTCCGGGGTTTCTGGCTACACCTTC
>few|TRBV4-1|.|TRBJ2-7
CASSALPRRTYEQYF
TGCGCCAGCAGCGCTCTCCCCAGGCGGACCTACGAGCAGTACTTC
>few|TRBV5-1|.|TRBJ2-1
CASSLAPGLTYNEQFF
TGCGCCAGCAGCTTGGCCCCGGGTCTCACCTACAATGAGCAGTTCTTC
>.|TRBV28|.|TRBJ2-5
CASSLGIQETQYF
TGTGCCAGCAGTTTAGGGATCCAAGAGACCCAGTACTTC
>few|TRBV18|.|TRBJ1-5
CASSPQKWDSNQPQHF
TGTGCCAGCTCACCACAAAAGTGGGATAGCAATCAGCCCCAGCATTTT
>few|TRBV5-1|TRBD1|TRBJ1-2
CASSAARDRGDYGYTF
TGCGCCAGCAGCGCTGCCCGGGACAGGGGCGACTATGGCTACACCTTC
>few|TRBV25-1|.|TRBJ2-5
CASSERRRIQETQYF
TGTGCCAGCAGTGAAAGAAGGCGGATACAAGAGACCCAGTACTTC
>.|TRBV6-1|TRBD2|TRBJ2-1
CASKDPSGGAAYNEQFF
TGTGCCAGCAAGGATCCTAGCGGGGGGGCGGCCTACAATGAGCAGTTCTTC
>many|TRBV3-1|.|TRBJ2-3
CASSPGQVSTDTQYF
TGTGCCAGCAGCCCGGGACAAGTCAGCACAGATACGCAGTATTTT
>.|TRBV6-2/TRBV6-3|.|TRBJ2-5
CASSYSTYGETQYF
TGTGCCAGCAGTTATTCGACCTACGGGGAGACCCAGTACTTC
>few|TRBV2|.|TRBJ2-3
CASRPGPSTDTQYF
TGTGCCAGCAGGCCAGGGCCGAGCACAGATACGCAGTATTTT
>.|TRBV29-1|.|TRBJ2-2
CSVYMGGELFF
TGCAGCGTTTACATGGGGGGGGAGCTGTTTTTT
>.|TRBV7-9|TRBD2|TRBJ2-1
CASTLGGGEQFF
TGTGCCAGCACCCTTGGCGGGGGGGAGCAGTTCTTC
>few|TRBV9|TRBD1|TRBJ2-1
CASSGWGQAYNEQFF
TGTGCCAGCAGCGGATGGGGACAGGCCTACAATGAGCAGTTCTTC
>few|TRBV9|TRBD1|TRBJ1-2
CASSVRPQGEDYGYTF
TGTGCCAGCAGCGTAAGGCCGCAGGGGGAGGACTATGGCTACACCTTC
>.|TRBV9|.|TRBJ2-1
CASSPWGEGSLEQFF
TGTGCCAGCAGCCCGTGGGGGGAAGGGAGTCTTGAGCAGTTCTTC
>.|TRBV29-1|.|TRBJ1-1
CSVRVMNTEAFF
TGCAGCGTTAGGGTGATGAACACTGAAGCTTTCTTT
>.|TRBV7-2|TRBD2|TRBJ2-7
CASSQRPASGTYEQYF
TGTGCCAGCAGCCAAAGGCCGGCTAGCGGGACCTACGAGCAGTACTTC
>few|TRBV4-1|TRBD2|TRBJ2-7
CASSQKGLAGGLVEQYF
TGCGCCAGCAGCCAAAAGGGACTAGCGGGGGGGCTTGTCGAGCAGTACTTC
>.|TRBV7-3|.|TRBJ2-1
CASSPVGSYNEQFF
TGTGCCAGCAGCCCCGTAGGCTCCTACAATGAGCAGTTCTTC
>.|TRBV12-3/TRBV12-4|TRBD2|TRBJ2-3
CASRGGGTDTQYF
TGTGCCAGTCGGGGGGGAGGCACAGATACGCAGTATTTT
>few|TRBV11-2|TRBD2|TRBJ2-1
CASSLEGLAGAYNEQFF
TGTGCCAGCAGCTTAGAGGGACTAGCGGGGGCCTACAATGAGCAGTTCTTC
>.|TRBV3-1|.|TRBJ1-1
CASSRPKGENTEAFF
TGTGCCAGCAGCCGACCTAAGGGGGAGAACACTGAAGCTTTCTTT
>many|TRBV5-1|.|TRBJ2-1
CASSSDSPALNEQFF
TGCGCCAGCAGTTCTGACTCTCCCGCGTTAAATGAGCAGTTCTTC
>.|TRBV7-9|.|TRBJ2-7
CASSSTLSEVPTYEQYF
TGTGCCAGCAGCTCGACTCTTTCAGAAGTTCCTACCTACGAGCAGTACTTC
>few|TRBV12-3/TRBV12-4|.|TRBJ1-5
CASSLGGRVVVNQPQHF
TGTGCCAGCAGTTTAGGCGGCAGGGTGGTGGTCAATCAGCCCCAGCATTTT
>.|TRBV5-6|.|TRBJ1-6
CASSLNTEGSPLHF
TGTGCCAGCAGCTTGAACACTGAGGGATCACCCCTCCACTTT
>.|TRBV7-9|TRBD2|TRBJ2-1
CASSPLTSGSTDEQFF
TGTGCCAGCAGCCCATTGACTAGCGGGAGTACCGATGAGCAGTTCTTC
>few|TRBV27|.|TRBJ2-7
CASSLGWLGEQYF
TGTGCCAGCAGTCTGGGGTGGCTGGGGGAGCAGTACTTC
>.|TRBV9|.|TRBJ2-2
CASRADGELFF
TGTGCCAGCAGGGCAGACGGGGAGCTGTTTTTT
>.|TRBV6-2/TRBV6-3|.|TRBJ1-1
CASSYSKGSEAFF
TGTGCCAGCAGTTACTCGAAAGGGTCTGAAGCTTTCTTT
>many|TRBV6-4|.|TRBJ2-3
CASSDTYTGTPNNTQYF
TGTGCCAGCAGTGACACCTATACCGGGACTCCGAATAATACGCAGTATTTT